A single sample is the source of the 25 T cell receptor beta chains below, sequenced in a study of monozygotic twins with inflammatory bowel disease (dated by TCRdb to the late 2010s). Library preparation was by 5' RACE. Sequencing was carried out with an Illumina HiSeq 2500. Based on TCRdb reprocessing of the reads, there is one entry per CDR3 protein sequence, and DNA is missing. The sample table holds about 420,000 distinct CDR3 sequences. The ten biggest clones cover around 2.3% of the sample. Sequenced material: blood. The receptors shown here come from a human donor with ulcerative colitis or Crohn's disease, or a healthy co-twin of an affected twin (not recorded which).

CDR3 residues: CASRSSDPRQYF. This chain uses TRBV28 with TRBJ2-7. This CDR3 contains 12 residues. Germline values: CDR1 MDHEN, CDR2 SYDVKM.

The rearrangement links TRBV6-1 to TRBJ2-2; checking the TCRdb D call of TRBD1 is not possible without DNA. Germline V gene lookup returns CDR1 MNHNS and CDR2 SASEGT. This CDR3 is built from 18 residues. This CDR3 is CASSGGDRGLSNTGELFF.

The chain couples TRBV5-5 to TRBJ2-5; TCRdb selects TRBD1, and the lack of DNA leaves this call unchecked. There are 15 residues in the CDR3. CDR1 is SGHKS and CDR2 is YYEKEE in the germline V gene (reference sequence). CDR3 sequence reads: CASSPGTAFGETQYF.

CDR3 loop: CASSPDTRTDTQYF. This chain connects TRBV18 to TRBJ2-3; the D call from TCRdb, TRBD1, cannot be confirmed without DNA. Germline V gene data show CDR1 as KGHSH and CDR2 as LQKENI. This CDR3 spans 14 amino acids.

V usage is TRBV11-2 and J usage is TRBJ2-1. The germline gives CDR1 SGHAT, CDR2 FQNNGV. The CDR3 has 14 amino acids. The CDR3 reads CASSPGGTYNEQFF.

The CDR3 here is CSARPTWTGFGDTQYF. The chain links TRBV20-1 to TRBJ2-3; without DNA, the TCRdb call of TRBD1 cannot be checked. The CDR3 is 16 residues long. Germline V gene data show CDR1 as DFQATT and CDR2 as SNEGSKA (reference sequence).

The V and J genes are TRBV2 and TRBJ2-7. Germline loops: CDR1 SNHLY, CDR2 FYNNEI. The CDR3 has 13 amino acids. The CDR3 sequence is CASAGLDGYEQYF.

The CDR3 is CASSERVGETQYF. V usage is TRBV5-1 and J usage is TRBJ2-5; the D call from TCRdb, TRBD2, cannot be confirmed without DNA. The CDR3 spans 13 residues. Germline assignment: CDR1 SGHRS and CDR2 YFSETQ.

Here the CDR3 reads CSAPPGTSGYNEQFF. The chain links TRBV20-1 to TRBJ2-1; without DNA, the TCRdb call of TRBD2 cannot be checked. The CDR3 is 15 amino acids. The germline CDR1 and CDR2 sequences are DFQATT and SNEGSKA (reference sequence).

This chain uses TRBV6-2 or TRBV6-3 with TRBJ2-5; TCRdb indicates TRBD2, and absent DNA this call remains unverified. CDR3 size: 21 residues. Germline V gene sequence: CDR1 MNHEY, CDR2 SVGEGT. CDR3 region: CASSYRRGTSGPSNYQETQYF.

The chain carries TRBV5-5 and TRBJ1-1. In germline, CDR1 is SGHKS, CDR2 YYEKEE (reference sequence). This CDR3 region has 12 residues. CDR3 region: CASSFRNTEAFF.

V is TRBV3-1 and J is TRBJ1-4; TCRdb's D call of TRBD1 is untestable without DNA. CDR3 length equals 14 residues. CDR1 is LGHDT and CDR2 is YNNKEL in the germline V gene (reference sequence). The CDR3 loop reads CASSLDRVNEKLFF.

J is TRBJ2-1 and V is TRBV19; checking the TCRdb D call of TRBD2 is not possible without DNA. Per the germline V gene, CDR1 is LNHDA and CDR2 is SQIVND (reference sequence). This CDR3 region has 15 residues. Here the CDR3 reads CASSTGLAVLNEQFF.

The chain combines TRBV7-9 with TRBJ2-3. The CDR3 runs to 12 residues. CDR1 SEHNR and CDR2 FQNEAQ come from the germline V gene (reference sequence). The CDR3 is CASSPETDTQYF. Using reference TRBV7-9 and TRBJ2-3 for the parts outside the CDR3, the full variable domain is DTGVSQNPRHKITKRGQNVTFRCDPISEHNRLYWYRQTLGQGPEFLTYFQNEAQLEKSRLLSDRFSAERPKGSFSTLEIQRTEQGDSAMYLCASSPETDTQYFGPGTRLTVL.

The rearrangement uses TRBV19 and TRBJ1-5; TCRdb gives TRBD1 as the D gene, but with no DNA this cannot be confirmed. The CDR3 length is 14 residues. Germline V CDR1 and CDR2: LNHDA, SQIVND (reference sequence). This CDR3 is CASRVQQANQPQHF.

CDR3 loop: CASRTVGNEKLFF. The rearrangement uses TRBV6-5 and TRBJ1-4. The CDR3 has 13 residues. Germline V gene lookup returns CDR1 MNHEY and CDR2 SVGAGI.

This chain connects TRBV4-2 to TRBJ2-7; TCRdb names TRBD1, which stays unverified in the absence of DNA. Germline CDR1 LGHNA, CDR2 YNFKEQ. CDR3 size: 15 residues. CDR3: CASSQFGQGNYEQYF.

The chain is built from TRBV5-6 and TRBJ2-3; TCRdb indicates TRBD2, and absent DNA this call remains unverified. Germline V gene sequence: CDR1 SGHDT, CDR2 YYEEEE. This CDR3 is built from 15 residues. Here the CDR3 reads CASSLGAGGLNTQYF.

This chain uses TRBV20-1 with TRBJ2-5; TCRdb's D gene call, TRBD1, goes unchecked for lack of DNA. The CDR3 runs 15 residues. Germline CDR1 DFQATT, CDR2 SNEGSKA (reference sequence). The CDR3 loop is CSARELGTGVETQYF.

The V gene is TRBV5-1, the J gene TRBJ1-4. Germline CDR1 is SGHRS and CDR2 is YFSETQ. The CDR3 has 14 residues. The CDR3 is CASSTDRSNEKLFF. The full variable domain, in which reference TRBV5-1 and TRBJ1-4 provide the parts outside the CDR3, is KAGVTQTPRYLIKTRGQQVTLSCSPISGHRSVSWYQQTPGQGLQFLFEYFSETQRNKGNFPGRFSGRQFSNSRSEMNVSTLELGDSALYLCASSTDRSNEKLFFGSGTQLSVL.

The chain uses TRBV5-5 and TRBJ1-4; the TCRdb call, TRBD1, lacks DNA for checking. The CDR3 consists of 17 residues. Germline V lookup: CDR1 SGHKS, CDR2 YYEKEE (reference sequence). Here the CDR3 reads CASSHTGTPATNEKLFF.

The chain recombines TRBV3-1 with TRBJ1-1. CDR3 length: 15 residues. Germline V gene lookup returns CDR1 LGHDT and CDR2 YNNKEL (reference sequence). The chain's CDR3 is CASSQGRRRDTEAFF.

The chain joins TRBV6-1 to TRBJ2-1; the D gene TCRdb calls, TRBD2, cannot be checked with no DNA. CDR3 length: 15 residues. Germline V gene lookup returns CDR1 MNHNS and CDR2 SASEGT. CDR3 sequence reads: CASSLRDLYNNEQFF.

The chain links TRBV5-1 to TRBJ2-1. The CDR3 runs to 14 residues. Germline V gene data show CDR1 as SGHRS and CDR2 as YFSETQ. The CDR3 is CASSLASHGNEQFF.

The rearrangement uses TRBV20-1 and TRBJ2-1; TCRdb's D call, TRBD1, is unchecked because there is no DNA. The CDR3 is made up of 14 amino acids. The germline CDR1 and CDR2 sequences are DFQATT and SNEGSKA (reference sequence). CDR3 in amino acids: CSANPPGRYNEQFF.